This TCR beta chain was recovered during a study of T cells in Graves' hyperthyroidism and ophthalmopathy. The length of the CDR3 is 17 residues. Per germline, CDR1 SGHAT and CDR2 FQNNGV. Trimming at V came to 5 bases and at J to 1 base, leaving 12 bases not matched to a gene. Study-level points and caveats: The majority of expanded thyroid clonotypes above 0.001 also appeared in blood.

RNA transcripts served as the template for amplifying TCR beta CDR3 regions. An initial round of RT-PCR targeting the TCR CDR3 relied on the HTBI primer set. TCRdb re-derived calls from the multiplex PCR reads in MiXCR, one entry per CDR3 protein. This repertoire shows 300,000 to 450,000 distinct CDR3 sequences, approximately 13% found once; its top ten account for 11%. This clonotype showed up many times. Antigen: not known. It was considered stable Graves' hyperthyroidism when ophthalmopathy did not progress within 18 months. Subjects aged 18 to 65 presented with newly diagnosed hyperthyroidism of less than 2 months' duration. The source of the PBMCs was less than 12 ml of fresh peripheral blood.

This receptor was identified in a woman between 55 and 75 years old with Graves' hyperthyroidism. The chain employs TRBV11-2 and TRBJ2-3, with 7 nucleotides matching TRBD1. Sequenced material: blood. CDR3 residues: CASSPGTAAVGTDTQYF. The CDR3 nucleotides read TGTGCCAGCAGCCCCGGGACAGCGGCGGTAGGCACAGATACGCAGTATTTT.